The 26 T cell receptor beta chains reported below all come from one sample, sequenced in a study of T cells in Graves' hyperthyroidism and ophthalmopathy. TCR beta CDR3 region amplification was performed from RNA transcripts. HTBI primers were used for first-round RT-PCR of the TCR CDR3. TCRdb itself ran the multiplex PCR reads through MiXCR, one entry per CDR3 protein. The table records around 450,000 distinct CDR3 sequences, approximately 14% of them present only once. The specimen was blood. The origin of the receptors is a woman between 18 and 29 years old with Graves' hyperthyroidism.

In this sample, this clonotype turned up a few times. V and J are TRBV7-2 and TRBJ2-7; TRBD1 agrees at 9 bases. V was pared by 1 base and J by 5 bases, with 6 bases of the junction left unmatched. The CDR3 has 15 amino acids. Germline V CDR1 and CDR2: SGHTA, FQGNSA. The CDR3 DNA is TGTGCCAGCAGCTTAGGGACAGGGGAGTGGAACGAGCAGTACTTC. Translating gives CASSLGTGEWNEQYF.

DNA of the CDR3: TGTGCCAGCAGCTTGGAGGGGACAGGATGGGCCTACGAGCAGTACTTC. It encodes CASSLEGTGWAYEQYF. The chain combines TRBV5-6 with TRBJ2-7, with TRBD1 matching 8 bases. J lost 2 bases, V lost 0 bases, and 7 bases had no gene match. Germline V CDR1 and CDR2: SGHDT, YYEEEE. The CDR3 has 16 residues.

This chain connects TRBV12-3 or TRBV12-4 to TRBJ2-5, with 12 bases fitting TRBD1. The CDR3 totals 15 residues. Trimming took 3 bases from V and 4 from J; bases not matched to a gene: 3. For the CDR3, the DNA is TGTGCCAGCAGTTTTAGGGGACAGGGGGCAGAGACCCAGTACTTC. Protein product: CASSFRGQGAETQYF.

This clonotype was seen repeatedly, ten times or more. The gene calls are TRBV9 and TRBJ2-7; 9 positions match TRBD2. Germline V CDR1 and CDR2: SGDLS, YYNGEE. Unmatched junction bases numbered 2, after V lost 1 base and J lost 3 bases. This CDR3 comprises 14 residues. The DNA for the CDR3 is TGTGCCAGCAGCGTATCTAGCGGGAACTACGAGCAGTACTTC. Translation: CASSVSSGNYEQYF. Together with reference TRBV9 and TRBJ2-7, the CDR3 gives the full variable domain: DSGVTQTPKHLITATGQRVTLRCSPRSGDLSVYWYQQSLDQGLQFLIQYYNGEERAKGNILERFSAQQFPDLHSELNLSSLELGDSALYFCASSVSSGNYEQYFGPGTRLTVT.

In this sample, this clonotype turned up many times. The rearrangement joins TRBV12-3 or TRBV12-4 to TRBJ2-3, with a possible D match to TRBD1 (5 bases). The CDR3 runs 13 residues. V gave up 7 bases and J gave up 5 bases, with 13 bases separating them. CDR3 nucleotide sequence: TGTGCCAGCATAAGGGCCGGACAAGATACGCAGTATTTT. Translating it yields CASIRAGQDTQYF.

V is TRBV6-1 and J is TRBJ2-7; tentatively, D is TRBD1 (5 bases). Per germline, CDR1 MNHNS and CDR2 SASEGT. Trimming took off 2 bases at V and 6 bases at J, with 14 bases between the two ends. CDR3 size: 14 residues. The CDR3 spells CASSEWKGWSEQYF. The CDR3 DNA reads TGTGCCAGCAGTGAATGGAAGGGGTGGAGCGAGCAGTACTTC.

This clonotype was observed many times. The chain employs TRBV7-2 and TRBJ2-1; D is perhaps TRBD1 (5 bases). V gave up 3 bases and J gave up 15 bases, with 15 bases separating them. CDR3 length equals 12 residues. Germline CDR1 is SGHTA and CDR2 is FQGNSA. The CDR3 region has the DNA TGTGCCAGCAGCTTTCCAGGGCAGGCCGCGTTCTTC. The encoded protein is CASSFPGQAAFF. Together with reference TRBV7-2 and TRBJ2-1, the CDR3 gives the full variable domain: GAGVSQSPSNKVTEKGKDVELRCDPISGHTALYWYRQSLGQGLEFLIYFQGNSAPDKSGLPSDRFSAERTGGSVSTLTIQRTQQEDSAVYLCASSFPGQAAFFGPGTRLTVL.

In this sample, this clonotype turned up many times. The genes are TRBV3-1 and TRBJ2-5, with 11 bases that match TRBD2. Germline CDR1 is LGHDT and CDR2 is YNNKEL (reference sequence). The V gene end was trimmed by 4 bases and the J gene end by 5 bases; junction bases not matched to a gene: 6. The CDR3 is 15 residues long. This CDR3 reads CASSLSLAGGETQYF. For the CDR3, the DNA is TGTGCCAGCAGCCTATCGCTAGCGGGAGGCGAGACCCAGTACTTC.

The table lists this clonotype with a few counts. The CDR3 DNA follows: TGTGCCAGCAGTTTGCGCGGGAGGGCCTATTGGGAGTTCAACAACGAGCAGTACTTC. Encoded protein: CASSLRGRAYWEFNNEQYF. This chain uses TRBV12-3 or TRBV12-4 with TRBJ2-7, with TRBD2 identical over 9 bases. The CDR3 loop spans 19 amino acids. With 3 bases clipped from V and 5 bases from J, the junction kept 20 bases outside the gene matches.

Concerning this clonotype itself: A much larger clonotype is one base distant, so this may be a read error. V is TRBV24-1 and J is TRBJ2-5; possibly TRBD1 for D (6 bases). The CDR3 is 15 amino acids. CDR1 is KGHDR, CDR2 SFDVKD, per germline. The ends were cut back, 3 bases at V and 2 bases at J, with 12 bases in the middle. The CDR3 sequence is CATSDLGRGQETQYF. The CDR3 nucleotides read TGTGCCACCAGTGATCTCGGAAGGGGGCAAGAGACCCAGTACTTC.

The V and J genes are TRBV24-1 and TRBJ1-2; D gene unclear. The germline V gene encodes CDR1 KGHDR and CDR2 SFDVKD. This CDR3 is built from 14 residues. V gave up 1 base and J gave up 4 bases, with 9 bases separating them. CDR3 nucleotides: TGTGCCACCAGTGATTTAACCTCGGGCTATGGCTACACCTTC. Residues: CATSDLTSGYGYTF.

The gene calls are TRBV4-1 and TRBJ2-7, with a tentative D call TRBD2 (7 bases). Germline V gives CDR1 MGHRA, CDR2 YSYEKL. CDR3 length equals 14 residues. The V end was cut by 2 bases, the J end by 7 bases, with 15 bases between. CDR3 loop: CASSQFRGAGEQYF. The CDR3 nucleotides read TGCGCCAGCAGCCAATTTCGGGGGGCGGGGGAGCAGTACTTC.

V gene TRBV28 combines with J gene TRBJ1-5; 7 bases are a match to TRBD1. This CDR3 has 15 amino acids. Per germline, CDR1 MDHEN and CDR2 SYDVKM. V was pared by 8 bases and J by 3 bases, with 10 bases of the junction left unmatched. The CDR3, as DNA: TGTGCCAGCCATATAGGGGGACAGCTCAATCAGCCCCAGCATTTT. It is translated as CASHIGGQLNQPQHF.

The V call is TRBV6-1, the J call TRBJ2-7; 7 bases agree with TRBD1. CDR3 length equals 14 residues. Germline V CDR1 and CDR2: MNHNS, SASEGT. V trimming: 6 bases; J trimming: 2 bases; junction bases outside the gene matches: 7. CDR3 amino acids: CASRIERGPYEQYF. CDR3 bases: TGTGCCAGCAGGATAGAGAGGGGGCCCTACGAGCAGTACTTC.

This clonotype was picked up many times. This chain joins TRBV5-1 and TRBJ1-1; TRBD1 aligns across 7 bases. The J segment lost 0 bases and the V segment lost 3 bases, leaving 5 bases of the junction unmatched. Per the germline V gene, CDR1 is SGHRS and CDR2 is YFSETQ. This CDR3 comprises 15 residues. For the CDR3, the DNA is TGCGCCAGCAGCTGGTCCACAGGGGTGAACACTGAAGCTTTCTTT. Protein: CASSWSTGVNTEAFF.

This clonotype was counted a few times. This chain connects TRBV9 to TRBJ2-1, with D possibly called TRBD1 or TRBD2 (5 bases each). CDR3 size: 14 residues. With 4 bases removed from V and 8 bases from J, the gap between germline ends came to 16 bases. Germline CDR1 reads SGDLS; CDR2 reads YYNGEE. This CDR3 is CASSPRTRGHEQFF. The CDR3 coding sequence is TGTGCCAGCAGCCCACGGACACGGGGCCATGAGCAGTTCTTC.

The chain employs TRBV9 and TRBJ2-3; D tentatively fits TRBD1 or TRBD2 (5 bases each). This CDR3 is 15 amino acids long. The V end was cut by 1 base, the J end by 3 bases, with 12 bases between. Germline V CDR1 and CDR2: SGDLS, YYNGEE. CDR3 amino acids: CASSVRGDGTDTQYF. In DNA, the CDR3 is TGTGCCAGCAGCGTAAGGGGAGATGGGACAGATACGCAGTATTTT.

Concerning this clonotype: One junction end disagrees with the germline gene, perhaps due to a read error. The chain uses TRBV5-1 and TRBJ2-6; no clear D gene. The V gene's germline CDR1 is SGHRS and CDR2 YFSETQ. The CDR3 length is 15 residues. The CDR3 is CANSPGDFGANVLTF. The CDR3 nucleotides read TGCGCCAACAGCCCTGGGGATTTCGGGGCCAACGTCCTGACTTTC.

At least ten counts were recorded for this clonotype. The chain carries TRBV12-3 or TRBV12-4 and TRBJ1-2; a weak D match, TRBD1 (6 bases). The CDR3 is 13 amino acids. Trimming removed 6 bases from V and 4 bases from J, with 12 bases in between. CDR3 nucleotide sequence: TGTGCCAGCAGCCGGCGACAGGTCTATGGCTACACCTTC. Its protein product is CASSRRQVYGYTF.

In this sample, this clonotype turned up many times. The rearrangement joins TRBV6-1 to TRBJ2-7, with D perhaps matching TRBD1 (5 bases). CDR3 size: 13 residues. Trimming removed 1 base from V and 4 bases from J, with 8 bases in between. Germline CDR1 MNHNS, CDR2 SASEGT. The CDR3 nucleotides are TGTGCCAGCAGTGAAGAAAGGGGATACGAGCAGTACTTC. Its translation is CASSEERGYEQYF.

This clonotype was seen ten or more times. The V call is TRBV28, the J call TRBJ2-3; D perhaps matches TRBD2 (5 bases). This CDR3 contains 15 residues. In germline, CDR1 is MDHEN, CDR2 SYDVKM. The ends were cut back, 2 bases at V and 0 bases at J, with 9 bases in the middle. For the CDR3, the DNA is TGTGCCAGCAGTTTAGCGGGTGCGAGCACAGATACGCAGTATTTT. Translating gives CASSLAGASTDTQYF.

This clonotype has ten or more counts. J is TRBJ2-2 and V is TRBV12-5; maybe TRBD2 (6 bases). Germline V gene lookup returns CDR1 LGHNT and CDR2 FRNRAP. The germline V and J ends were trimmed by 5 bases and 7 bases, with 20 bases remaining between them. This CDR3 comprises 16 residues. CDR3 bases: TGTGCTAGTGGTGCGGACTACACGACGTCCGGCGGGGAGCTGTTTTTT. Its translation is CASGADYTTSGGELFF.

The rearrangement uses TRBV9 and TRBJ2-1; the D gene is possibly TRBD2 (7 bases). V gave up 4 bases and J gave up 7 bases, with 24 bases separating them. Looked up from germline, CDR1 is SGDLS and CDR2 is YYNGEE. This CDR3 has 17 residues. This chain's CDR3 is CASSPPTAGARGNEQFF. CDR3 bases: TGTGCCAGCAGCCCCCCAACCGCGGGGGCGCGAGGGAATGAGCAGTTCTTC.

This clonotype showed up many times. The chain links TRBV6-1 to TRBJ1-1; tentatively, D is TRBD1 (5 bases). The CDR3 is 15 amino acids. Between the trimmed V and J ends, which lost 5 bases and 5 bases, there was a span of 18 bases. The germline CDR1 and CDR2 sequences are MNHNS and SASEGT. CDR3 DNA sequence: TGTGCCAGCAGTTCGGACACAGGAGGTCAAACTGAAGCTTTCTTT. Translated: CASSSDTGGQTEAFF.

This clonotype was picked up a small number of times. The J gene is TRBJ2-4, the V gene TRBV18, with D possibly called TRBD1 or TRBD2 (5 bases each). This CDR3 contains 17 residues. Trimming took 3 bases from V and 0 from J, leaving 15 bases between them. Germline CDR1 reads KGHSH; CDR2 reads LQKENI. CDR3 residues: CASSPPGRSLAKNIQYF. In DNA, the CDR3 is TGTGCCAGCTCACCTCCGGGGCGGTCTCTAGCCAAAAACATTCAGTACTTC.

This clonotype occurred a few times. V gene TRBV29-1 combines with J gene TRBJ2-7, with 10 bases that match TRBD1. V shed 4 bases and J 2 bases; nucleotides not matched to a gene: 2. CDR3 length: 13 residues. CDR1 is SQVTM and CDR2 is ANQGSEA in the germline V gene. The CDR3 DNA sequence: TGCAGCGTTGGACAGGGGGCCCCCTACGAGCAGTACTTC. Translated: CSVGQGAPYEQYF.